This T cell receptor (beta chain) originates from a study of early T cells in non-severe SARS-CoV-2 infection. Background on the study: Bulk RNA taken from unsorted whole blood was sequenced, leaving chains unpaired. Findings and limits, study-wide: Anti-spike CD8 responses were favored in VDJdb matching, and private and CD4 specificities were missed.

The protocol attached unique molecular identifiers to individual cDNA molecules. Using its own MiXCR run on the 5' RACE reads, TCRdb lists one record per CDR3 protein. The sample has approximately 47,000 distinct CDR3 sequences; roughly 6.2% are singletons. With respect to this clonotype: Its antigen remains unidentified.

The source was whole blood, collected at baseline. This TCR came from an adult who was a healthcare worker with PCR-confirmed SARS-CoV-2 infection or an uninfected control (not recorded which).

The DNA for the CDR3 is TGTGCCAGCAGTTGGGACTCGTTCGCCGAGCAGTACTTC. This codes for CASSWDSFAEQYF. The chain combines TRBV27 with TRBJ2-7; possible D gene TRBD2, 6 bases. V was pared by 4 bases and J by 6 bases, with 13 bases between. The CDR3 runs to 13 residues. Germline V gene data show CDR1 as MNHEY and CDR2 as SMNVEV (reference sequence).